This entry concerns a single T cell receptor beta chain. Its antigen remains unidentified. No much larger clonotype is one base removed from it; base qualities were not supplied. The entry originates in a study of T cell clonotyping in hematopoietic cell transplantation (dated by TCRdb to the early 2020s). For the study in its entirety: A total of 135 blood samples were collected in the study from around 40 consecutive transplant recipients and their related donors. Recruitment of patients ran from 2015 to early 2017, and follow-up continued until late 2020 or until death. The paper as a whole reports these results and caveats: Only a small fraction of recipient repertoires overlapped donor repertoires, with over 95% appearing de novo at the given depth. Donor and pretransplant recipient Inverse Simpson Index values predicted broader posttransplant TCR repertoire diversity. A decrease in recipient TCR diversity was observed after transplant, and a progressive increase in pathologically expanded clonotypes was seen from day 30 to day 180. Sample size was limited, and cells were not sorted, so CD4 and CD8 repertoire contributions could not be separated.

TCR beta CDR3 regions were amplified from genomic DNA with the immunoSEQ assay, a bias-controlled multiplex PCR using V- and J-specific primers. A second PCR step added a proprietary barcode and Illumina adapter sequences to the CDR3 amplicons. An Illumina MiSeq instrument was used to sequence the CDR3 libraries. Regarding the original processing steps: Export and quality control were performed with immunoSEQ Analyzer 3.0, and downstream analyses were performed with R Bioconductor and Immunarch. Only productive rearrangements within the normalized downsampled data set were used in the calculation of repertoire metrics. Pathologically expanded clonotypes were defined as those larger than 5 templates in the normalized cohort. The Inverse Simpson Index was used to measure repertoire diversity. To capture all clonotypes, the CMV-specificity analyses were run on the non-normalized data set. This immuneACCESS table, as held by TCRdb, lists in-frame sequences with V and J called but not all clones. Of the missing ones, under half trace to an unresolved V gene in checked studies; the others have no known cause. Clone size and the V and J calls come from that table; the DNA yielded D and trimming. This sample has about 44,000 clones in its table, and around 94% of those were observed once. Together, the top ten hold 0.85% of the sample.

Related transplant donors provided blood samples for TCR beta sequencing. Nuclei Lysis Solution was used to extract genomic DNA from fresh or cryopreserved unfractionated peripheral blood mononuclear cells. The germline V gene supplies CDR1 SGHAT and CDR2 FQNNGV. V is shortened by 5 bases, J by 15 bases, and the region joining them spans 14 bases. Inclusive of the bounding cysteine and phenylalanine, the CDR3 is 12 residues long. Here the CDR3 DNA is all that survives: 36 bases in frame from base 1. Sequencing was performed on peripheral blood mononuclear cells. The TCR sequence derives from a woman aged 45-65 years in good health. Some clones in this sample may be carry-over from other donors' samples. The chain employs TRBV11-2 and TRBJ1-6, with the D gene call left open. The nucleotides are TGTGCCAGCAGCATAAGCCCAGGAGGCCTCCACTTT. Its protein reads: CASSISPGGLHF.